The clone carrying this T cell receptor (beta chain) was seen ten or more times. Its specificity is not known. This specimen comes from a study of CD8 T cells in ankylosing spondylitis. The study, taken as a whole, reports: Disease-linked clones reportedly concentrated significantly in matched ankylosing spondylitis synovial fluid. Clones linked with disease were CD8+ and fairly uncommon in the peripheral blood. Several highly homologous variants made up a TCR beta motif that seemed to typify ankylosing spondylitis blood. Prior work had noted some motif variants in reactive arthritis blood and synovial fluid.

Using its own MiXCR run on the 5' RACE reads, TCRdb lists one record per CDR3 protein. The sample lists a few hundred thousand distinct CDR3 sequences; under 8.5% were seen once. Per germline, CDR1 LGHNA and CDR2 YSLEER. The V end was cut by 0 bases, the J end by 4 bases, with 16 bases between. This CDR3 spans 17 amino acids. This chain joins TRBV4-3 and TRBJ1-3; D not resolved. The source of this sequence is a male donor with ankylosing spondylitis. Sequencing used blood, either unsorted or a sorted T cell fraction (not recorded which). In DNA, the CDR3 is TGCGCCAGCAGCCAAGACCCCGTTCGGGCGCGGGGAAACACCATATATTTT. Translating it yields CASSQDPVRARGNTIYF.